This T cell receptor (beta chain) was profiled in a study of Graves' ophthalmopathy and Graves' hyperthyroidism. General observations from the study: This model predicted ophthalmopathy progression (sensitivity 65% to 71%, specificity around 72%).

The V end lost 4 bases, the J end lost 2 bases, and 15 bases lay between the germline ends. CDR3 length: 15 amino acids. The germline gives CDR1 SEHNR, CDR2 FQNEAQ (reference sequence). RNA served as the template for amplifying TCR beta CDR3 regions. First-round RT-PCR relied on HTBI primers, and a second-round multiplex PCR came next. A single record per CDR3 protein comes from TCRdb applying MiXCR to the multiplex PCR reads. The sample lists approximately 700,000 distinct CDR3 sequences, approximately 40% occurring once. In donors with ophthalmopathy, activity was moderate-to-severe, with CAS ≥3, NOSPECS ≥4 and duration under 3 months. This clonotype appeared many times. The antigen is undetermined.

The TCR originated in an adult man with Graves' ophthalmopathy. This chain connects TRBV7-9 to TRBJ2-7; no reliable D call. The sequenced material came from peripheral blood. Written as DNA, the CDR3 is TGTGCCAGCAGCTCCAGTCGTACGCAGACCTACGAGCAGTACTTC. Residues: CASSSSRTQTYEQYF.